This TCR beta chain was retrieved from a study of regulatory T cells in long-lasting Graves disease. The study, taken as a whole, reports: Only a small sample size was used, which may have cut accuracy.

Time point defined: newly diagnosed GD, antithyroid drugs for less than 3 months. PBMC-extracted RNA yielded the TCR library. EDTA tubes were used for drawing nine milliliters of peripheral blood. TCR beta libraries were built with iRepertoire HTBI primers and Arm-PCR of CDR3 regions. MiXCR, run by TCRdb on the multiplex PCR reads, gives a single entry per CDR3 protein. Of 550,000 to 700,000 distinct CDR3 sequences listed, about 15% are singletons. This clonotype was counted at least ten times. Its target is unknown. The germline gives CDR1 SNHLY, CDR2 FYNNEI. The V gene lost 6 bases and the J gene lost 3 bases, with 12 bases spanning the gap. This CDR3 is 13 amino acids long. This same sample was also part of a study on T cells in Graves' hyperthyroidism and ophthalmopathy. That paper states: Uncontrolled infection, other autoimmune disease, pregnancy or lactation disqualified patients from enrolment. In the blood, most expanded thyroid clonotypes above 0.001 appeared as well.

The sample consisted of peripheral blood mononuclear cells (PBMCs), taken at new diagnosis, from a patient treated with antithyroid drugs. The source of this sequence is a man between 18 and 35 years old with Graves disease. The chain recombines TRBV2 with TRBJ2-7, with no clear D. In DNA form, the CDR3 reads TGTGCCAGCAGCAGAGGACCGAGCTACGAGCAGTACTTC. Its protein product is CASSRGPSYEQYF.